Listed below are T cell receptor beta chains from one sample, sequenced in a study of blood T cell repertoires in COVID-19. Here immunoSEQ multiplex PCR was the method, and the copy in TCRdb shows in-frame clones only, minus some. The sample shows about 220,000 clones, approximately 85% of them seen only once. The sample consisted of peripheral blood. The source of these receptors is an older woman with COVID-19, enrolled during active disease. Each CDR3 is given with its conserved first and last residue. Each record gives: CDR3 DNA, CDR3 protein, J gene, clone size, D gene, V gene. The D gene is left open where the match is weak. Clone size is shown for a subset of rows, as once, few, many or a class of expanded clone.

TGTGCCAGCAGCTCCCGCGGGGGGGGCCTCTCCTACACCTTC	CASSSRGGGLSYTF	TRBJ1-2	-	-	TRBV5-6
TGTGCCAGCAGTGAATGGCCAGGTCCCACTGAAGCTTTCTTT	CASSEWPGPTEAFF	TRBJ1-1	-	-	TRBV6-1
TGTGCCAGCAGCTACCCGGGACAGGGGGTGAACACTGAAGCTTTCTTT	CASSYPGQGVNTEAFF	TRBJ1-1	-	TRBD1	TRBV5-4
TGTGCCAGCAGTTCAGGGAGAGCGGGGGCGAACACCGGGGAGCTGTTTTTT	CASSSGRAGANTGELFF	TRBJ2-2	-	TRBD2	TRBV7-2
TGTGCCAGCTCACCAGACGGTCGGCGGAGCTCTGGAAACACCATATATTTT	CASSPDGRRSSGNTIYF	TRBJ1-3	-	-	TRBV18
TGTGCCAGCAGCTTTTCGGGGTTAGCCAAAAACATTCAGTACTTC	CASSFSGLAKNIQYF	TRBJ2-4	-	-	TRBV5-8
TGTGCCAGCAGCCTAGGGGGCTACTCTGGAAACACCATATATTTT	CASSLGGYSGNTIYF	TRBJ1-3	-	TRBD1	TRBV11-2
TGTGCCAGCAGCTTAGGATCAGGAAAGCAGTACTTC	CASSLGSGKQYF	TRBJ2-7	-	-	TRBV11-3
TGTGCCAGCAGTGAGCCGGACAGGGAGGTTGAGCAGTTCTTC	CASSEPDREVEQFF	TRBJ2-1	-	TRBD1	TRBV25-1
TGTGCCAGCAGTTACGAGAACTATGGCTACACCTTC	CASSYENYGYTF	TRBJ1-2	-	-	TRBV6-2/TRBV6-3
TGTGCCAGTAGTACCGGACTTATCTTTAATCAGCCCCAGCATTTT	CASSTGLIFNQPQHF	TRBJ1-5	-	-	TRBV19
TGTGCCAGCAGCACTCCTTTTTTAGGGGTAGGTATGAACACTGAAGCTTTCTTT	CASSTPFLGVGMNTEAFF	TRBJ1-1	-	-	TRBV11-3
TGTGCCAGCAGTGCCCCAAACCGGGCCCAGCATTTT	CASSAPNRAQHF	TRBJ1-5	once	-	TRBV28
TGTGCCAGTAGTATCGGGAGGGTCCGGGAAAAACTGTTTTTT	CASSIGRVREKLFF	TRBJ1-4	-	-	TRBV19
TGTGCCAGTAGTATTTCGGGAAACTATGGCTACACCTTC	CASSISGNYGYTF	TRBJ1-2	-	-	TRBV19
TGCGCCAGCAGCTCAGGGGGCGCGGGGGAGACCCAGTACTTC	CASSSGGAGETQYF	TRBJ2-5	-	TRBD1	TRBV5-1
TGTGCCAGCAGCTTAGATGGAGGGGCAGGGGGCTTAAAACTGTTTTTT	CASSLDGGAGGLKLFF	TRBJ1-4	-	TRBD1	TRBV11-2
TGTGCCAGCAGCCCCGTTGGGAGCTCCTACAATGAGCAGTTCTTC	CASSPVGSSYNEQFF	TRBJ2-1	-	-	TRBV9
TGCGCCAGCAGCCAAGAATTTTATGCGTCACCCCTCCACTTT	CASSQEFYASPLHF	TRBJ1-6	-	-	TRBV4-1
TGCAGTGCTAGTGGAGCGGGGGGGCCCTACAATGAGCAGTTCTTC	CSASGAGGPYNEQFF	TRBJ2-1	-	TRBD2	TRBV20-1
TGTGCCAGTAGCGAACATCGGAGCTCCTACGAGCAGTACTTC	CASSEHRSSYEQYF	TRBJ2-7	-	-	TRBV19
TGTGCCAGCTCACCCGACAAAAACTATGGCTACACCTTC	CASSPDKNYGYTF	TRBJ1-2	-	-	TRBV18
TGTGCCAGCAGTAGCGGGTTGTCAGCGAGTGGCTACACCTTC	CASSSGLSASGYTF	TRBJ1-2	few	-	TRBV5-8
TGCAGCGTTGAAGCTTCTCGGTCGGAGACCCAGTACTTC	CSVEASRSETQYF	TRBJ2-5	-	-	TRBV29-1
TGTGCCAGCAGTGTGGACAGCCATGAAAAACTGTTTTTT	CASSVDSHEKLFF	TRBJ1-4	-	-	TRBV2
TGTGCCAGTAGTATAGGGGATCAGGGGGTTAAAGCTTTCTTT	CASSIGDQGVKAFF	TRBJ1-1	-	TRBD1	TRBV19
TGTGCCAGCTCAGACAGGGGACTCACCCGTGGCTACACCTTC	CASSDRGLTRGYTF	TRBJ1-2	-	TRBD1	TRBV9
TGCGCCAGCAGCTTGGGGCCACACAAAAGTCTCGATGGCTACACCTTC	CASSLGPHKSLDGYTF	TRBJ1-2	-	-	TRBV5-1
TGTGCCAGTAGGGGAAGGGGTAGCACTGAAGCTTTCTTT	CASRGRGSTEAFF	TRBJ1-1	-	-	TRBV19
TGCAGCGTTGAATGGGCAGGGCGAGAGCAGTACTTC	CSVEWAGREQYF	TRBJ2-7	-	-	TRBV29-1
TGTGCCAGCAGCGTAGGTTGGCAGGGAAAAGGAAACACCATATATTTT	CASSVGWQGKGNTIYF	TRBJ1-3	-	-	TRBV9
TGTGCCAGCAGCCAGACACGGGAGGGATTTGCGGGACCGATGGAGACCCAGTACTTC	CASSQTREGFAGPMETQYF	TRBJ2-5	-	TRBD2	TRBV2
TGTGCCAGCAGATCACAGGGGTTCACTGAAGCTTTCTTT	CASRSQGFTEAFF	TRBJ1-1	-	TRBD1	TRBV27
TGTGCCACCAACCCAGGGGGAAGGGAGACCCAGTACTTC	CATNPGGRETQYF	TRBJ2-5	once	TRBD1	TRBV15
TGTGCCTGGACGGCAGGGGGATTCAATCAGCCCCAGCATTTT	CAWTAGGFNQPQHF	TRBJ1-5	-	TRBD1	TRBV30
TGTGCCAGCAGCTTCCAGACGGGCCAAGAGACCCAGTACTTC	CASSFQTGQETQYF	TRBJ2-5	-	-	TRBV7-2
TGTGCCAGCAGTTCGACAGCCTACACTGAAGCTTTCTTT	CASSSTAYTEAFF	TRBJ1-1	-	-	TRBV6-2/TRBV6-3
TGTGCCAGTAGTTCTTCGGACAGGGTCACCGGGGAGCTGTTTTTT	CASSSSDRVTGELFF	TRBJ2-2	-	TRBD1	TRBV19
TGCAGCGTTGAATCGGTACAGGGGGCGGGCGGCTACACCTTC	CSVESVQGAGGYTF	TRBJ1-2	-	TRBD1	TRBV29-1
TGTGCTAGCAGCTTGAGCGGGACCGGGGAGCTGTTTTTT	CASSLSGTGELFF	TRBJ2-2	-	-	TRBV7-7
TGTGCCAGCAGCTTAATTCGGAACACTGAAGCTTTCTTT	CASSLIRNTEAFF	TRBJ1-1	-	-	TRBV7-9